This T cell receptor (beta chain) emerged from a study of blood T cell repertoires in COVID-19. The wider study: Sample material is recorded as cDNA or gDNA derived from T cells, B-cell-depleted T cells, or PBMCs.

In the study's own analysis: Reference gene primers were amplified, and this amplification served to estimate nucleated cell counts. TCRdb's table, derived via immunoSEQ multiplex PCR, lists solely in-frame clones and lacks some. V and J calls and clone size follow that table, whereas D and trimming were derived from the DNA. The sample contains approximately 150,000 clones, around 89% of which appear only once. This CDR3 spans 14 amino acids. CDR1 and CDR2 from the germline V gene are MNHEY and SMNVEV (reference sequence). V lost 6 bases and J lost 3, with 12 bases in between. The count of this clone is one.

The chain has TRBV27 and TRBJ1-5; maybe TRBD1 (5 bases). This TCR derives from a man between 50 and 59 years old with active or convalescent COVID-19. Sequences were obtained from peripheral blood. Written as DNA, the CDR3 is TGTGCCAGCAGGGGGGGACCTATCAATCAGCCCCAGCATTTT. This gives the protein CASRGGPINQPQHF.